The 19 T cell receptor beta chains listed next were all sequenced from one sample in a study of tumor and adjacent non-tumor tissue in lung cancer. This sample's RNA came from whole unsorted tissue. The normal lung tissue was taken more than 3 cm from the tumor edge. The library came from three nested PCR rounds adapted from ARM-PCR protocols. MiXCR, run by TCRdb on the multiplex PCR reads, gives a single entry per CDR3 protein. The repertoire holds about 90,000 distinct CDR3 sequences, 76% seen once, with about a fifth in the top ten. Sequencing input: distant non-tumor lung tissue. All receptors derive from a woman aged 45 to 65 with non-small cell lung cancer.

Notes on this clonotype: At one end, the junction sequence differs from germline, possibly due to a read error. The gene calls are TRBV29-1 and TRBJ2-6; 9 nucleotides align to TRBD1. The CDR3 is 17 residues long. CDR1 is SQVTM, CDR2 ANQGSEA, per germline. The CDR3 DNA reads as TGCAACGTTGGGGGACAGGGTTCTTTCTCTGGGGTCAACATCCCGACTTTC. Its protein is CNVGGQGSFSGVNIPTF. The entire variable domain, with the rest obtained from reference TRBV29-1 and TRBJ2-6, is as follows: SAVISQKPSRDICQRGTSLTIQCQVDSQVTMMFWYRQQPGQSLTLIATANQGSEATYESGFVIDKFPISRPNLTFSTLTVSNMSPEDSSIYLCNVGGQGSFSGVNIPTFGAGSRLTVL.

The chain recombines TRBV29-1 with TRBJ1-4; no clear D gene. The length of the CDR3 is 10 residues. The germline gives CDR1 SQVTM, CDR2 ANQGSEA. V was clipped by 5 bases and J by 8 bases, with 6 bases between them. CDR3 nucleotides: TGCAGCGTTTTTTGGGAAAAACTGTTTTTT. As protein: CSVFWEKLFF.

Judged by abundance, this clonotype is medium-sized. For the CDR3, the DNA is TGTGCCAGCAGTTTCCCCGGACAGGGCTACGAGCAGTACTTC. This gives the protein CASSFPGQGYEQYF. The chain combines TRBV28 with TRBJ2-7; 8 nucleotides match TRBD1. V shed 3 bases and J 3 bases; nucleotides not matched to a gene: 4. Germline CDR1 and CDR2: MDHEN and SYDVKM. The CDR3 loop spans 14 amino acids.

This clonotype has only one observation. The rearrangement joins TRBV6-4 to TRBJ2-2; D is unresolved. V lost 3 bases and J lost 9, with 14 bases in between. The CDR3 totals 14 residues. Germline-derived CDR1 and CDR2 are MRHNA and SNTAGT. The CDR3 here is CASSEVENIRELFF. The CDR3 coding sequence is TGTGCCAGCAGTGAAGTGGAGAACATCAGGGAGCTGTTTTTT.

This chain joins TRBV11-3 and TRBJ2-2; 7 bases fit TRBD2. J lost 2 bases, V lost 4 bases, and 4 bases had no gene match. Germline V gives CDR1 SGHNT, CDR2 YENEEA. The CDR3 has 15 amino acids. CDR3 DNA sequence: TGTGCCAGCAGCTCAGGACTAGGAAACACCGGGGAGCTGTTTTTT. It is translated as CASSSGLGNTGELFF.

With regard to this clonotype: At one of its ends the junction is not consistent with the germline gene, which may arise from a read error. J is TRBJ1-5 and V is TRBV10-2; TRBD1 might be the D (5 bases). In germline, CDR1 is WSHSY, CDR2 SAAADI. The CDR3 has 15 amino acids. The CDR3 sequence: CASSEVGDDNQPHHF. In DNA, the CDR3 is TGCGCCAGCAGTGAGGTTGGGGACGACAATCAGCCCCACCATTTT.

Worth noting for this clonotype: One end of the junction fails to match germline, which may point to a read error. The CDR3 bases are TGTGCCAGCAGCCGCCAAGATCAAGGTTGGGAGCCAAGCGGGGAGCTGTTTTTT. Protein sequence: CASSRQDQGWEPSGELFF. This rearrangement joins TRBV4-1 to TRBJ2-2; perhaps TRBD2 as D (5 bases). The germline CDR1 and CDR2 sequences are MGHRA and YSYEKL. The CDR3 loop spans 18 amino acids.

The chain employs TRBV29-1 and TRBJ2-7, with D possibly TRBD2 on 6 matching bases. Germline loops: CDR1 SQVTM, CDR2 ANQGSEA. V was clipped by 7 bases and J by 9 bases, with 19 bases between them. CDR3 length equals 12 residues. CDR3 sequence (DNA): TGCAGCGATAAACAGACGGAGGGCGCGCAGTACTTC. Translation: CSDKQTEGAQYF.

This clonotype showed up just once. Germline is not matched at one junction end, which may reflect a read error. This chain joins TRBV6-1 and TRBJ2-2, with D possibly being TRBD2 (6 bases). CDR1 MNHNS and CDR2 SASEGT come from the germline V gene. The CDR3 runs 15 residues. The DNA of the CDR3 is TGTGCCTCAAATGGGGGGAGCGGGTACACCAGGGAGCTGTTTTTT. This sequence encodes CASNGGSGYTRELFF.

This clonotype showed up just once. The chain has TRBV6-1 and TRBJ2-5; no clear D. Between the trimmed V and J ends, which lost 4 bases and 8 bases, there was a span of 11 bases. There are 12 residues in the CDR3. The germline gives CDR1 MNHNS, CDR2 SASEGT. For the CDR3, the DNA is TGTGCCAGCAGTGGTCCCGAAAATACCCAGTACTTC. Its translation is CASSGPENTQYF.

This clonotype was picked up one time. A read error may account for a junction end that differs from germline. This chain connects TRBV29-1 to TRBJ2-2; possibly TRBD1 or TRBD2 for D (5 bases each). Germline V gene data show CDR1 as SQVTM and CDR2 as ANQGSEA. This CDR3 comprises 14 residues. Here the CDR3 DNA reads TGCATCGCATTGGGACCTGCGAACACCGGGGAGCTATTTTTT. Translating gives CIALGPANTGELFF.

On this clonotype: This could be a read error, since a much larger clone is one nucleotide away. The genes are TRBV7-9 and TRBJ2-7; no clear D gene. The CDR3 extends over 15 amino acids. Germline values: CDR1 SEHNR, CDR2 FQNEAQ (reference sequence). CDR3 in amino acids: CANSPGSPLSYEQYF. CDR3 nucleotide sequence: TGTGCCAACAGCCCGGGTTCCCCTCTCTCCTACGAGCAGTACTTC.

The V gene is TRBV4-1, the J gene TRBJ1-4, with D possibly being TRBD1 (5 bases). Trimming shortened V by 5 bases and J by 7 bases, and 17 bases separated the two germline ends. The CDR3 totals 15 residues. Per the germline V gene, CDR1 is MGHRA and CDR2 is YSYEKL. Here the CDR3 DNA reads TGCGCCAGCAGCGCCCAAGGGGTCGGGAGTGAAAAACTGTTTTTT. This codes for CASSAQGVGSEKLFF.

Details on this clonotype: The junction departs from germline at one end; a sequencing error may be responsible. The V call is TRBV6-1, the J call TRBJ1-5, with D tentatively TRBD1 (6 bases). The CDR3 has 15 amino acids. Germline values: CDR1 MNHNS, CDR2 SASEGT. Written as DNA, the CDR3 is TGTGCCATCAGTGTAGGGGGATTCGACAATCAGCCCCAGCATTTT. It is translated as CAISVGGFDNQPQHF.

On this clonotype: At one end, the junction sequence differs from germline, possibly due to a read error. This chain links TRBV6-5 with TRBJ2-7, with 8 positions matching TRBD2. This CDR3 is built from 14 residues. The V gene's germline CDR1 is MNHEY and CDR2 SVGAGI. The CDR3: CASRPREGVYEQSF. Here the CDR3 DNA reads TGTGCCAGCAGACCCCGGGAGGGCGTCTACGAGCAGTCCTTC.

Note on this clonotype: Relative to the germline gene, one junction end is altered; a read error may explain this. The chain uses TRBV11-2 and TRBJ2-1; D unclear. The CDR3 has 15 residues. Germline CDR1 reads SGHAT; CDR2 reads FQNNGV. The CDR3 sequence is CASSLDYGSWHGRFF. The CDR3, as DNA: TGTGCCAGCAGTTTAGATTACGGCAGTTGGCATGGGCGGTTCTTC.

With respect to this clonotype: This clone may be a read error of a much larger clone one base away. The chain joins TRBV6-1 to TRBJ1-5, with D perhaps TRBD1 (5 bases). The CDR3 contains 14 residues. Germline values: CDR1 MNHNS, CDR2 SASEGT. For the CDR3, the DNA is TGTGTCAGCAGTGCTCAGGGATATAATCAGCCCCAGCATTTT. This gives the protein CVSSAQGYNQPQHF.

This chain uses TRBV6-1 with TRBJ2-7; D possibly matches TRBD1 or TRBD2 (5 bases each). The CDR3 length is 16 residues. Trimming stripped 2 bases from V and 3 bases from J, with 17 bases between. Germline CDR1 MNHNS, CDR2 SASEGT. CDR3 nucleotide sequence: TGTGCCAGCAGTGAACGTACTAGTGGGACCAACTACGAGCAGTACTTC. Its translation is CASSERTSGTNYEQYF.

A remark on this clonotype: At one end the junction does not follow the germline gene, possibly because of a read error. The V gene is TRBV28, the J gene TRBJ2-5, with TRBD1 matching 7 bases. This CDR3 has 16 amino acids. From germline, CDR1 is MDHEN and CDR2 SYDVKM. CDR3 sequence reads: CATSTPGQWEKETQYF. In nucleotides, the CDR3 is TGTGCCACCAGTACTCCGGGACAGTGGGAGAAAGAGACCCAGTACTTC.